The rows below give T cell receptor beta chains drawn from one sample of a study of blood T cell repertoires in COVID-19. Profiled with immunoSEQ multiplex PCR; TCRdb holds only in-frame clones, not every one. The table has approximately 76,000 clones, roughly 80% seen once. Sequenced sample: peripheral blood. Every receptor here comes from a woman aged 55-70 years with acute or convalescent COVID-19. Both conserved end residues are part of each CDR3. Each record gives: clone size, V gene, D gene, J gene, CDR3 DNA, CDR3 protein. A D gene is named only where the DNA matches it firmly. The size of a clone is reported for some rows only, either as once, few or many, or as a class for expanded clones.

>-|TRBV11-2|-|TRBJ2-2
TGTGCCAGCAGCCCCCAGGGTTACGGGGAGCTGTTTTTT
CASSPQGYGELFF
>-|TRBV2|-|TRBJ2-2
TGTGCCAGCAGTATCCCACCTGAGGGTGGAACTTTCTCGAACACCGGGGAGCTGTTTTTT
CASSIPPEGGTFSNTGELFF
>-|TRBV27|-|TRBJ1-1
TGTGCCAGCAGACGGGAGGACGTAAGCACTGAAGCTTTCTTT
CASRREDVSTEAFF
>-|TRBV5-1|-|TRBJ1-6
TGCGCCAGCAGCGATCAGGGCTCCTATAATTCACCCCTCCACTTT
CASSDQGSYNSPLHF
>-|TRBV5-1|TRBD2|TRBJ2-1
TGCGCCAGCAGCTCCGGGACTAGCGGGGCGAACTCCTACAATGAGCAGTTCTTC
CASSSGTSGANSYNEQFF
>-|TRBV7-6|-|TRBJ1-3
TGTGCCAGCAGCCCTGGCCACGGGTCTGGAAACACCATATATTTT
CASSPGHGSGNTIYF
>-|TRBV4-2|TRBD2|TRBJ2-3
TGTGCCAGCAGCCGAGGAAAGACTAGCGGTTACACAGATACGCAGTATTTT
CASSRGKTSGYTDTQYF
>-|TRBV5-6|TRBD2|TRBJ2-5
TGTGCCAGCAGCTTTTTAGCGGGGGAGCGAATGGAGACCCAGTACTTC
CASSFLAGERMETQYF
>-|TRBV18|TRBD1|TRBJ1-1
TGTGCCAGCTCACGGACAGGGGGAGGGATGAACACTGAAGCTTTCTTT
CASSRTGGGMNTEAFF
>once|TRBV9|TRBD1|TRBJ1-1
TGTGCCAGCAGCGTACGGACAGGCTCCACTGAAGCTTTCTTT
CASSVRTGSTEAFF
>-|TRBV7-8|-|TRBJ1-2
TGTGCCAGCAGCTCGGGACCTGACAGGAACTATGGCTACACCTTC
CASSSGPDRNYGYTF
>-|TRBV5-4|-|TRBJ2-1
TGTGCCAGCAGCTTGGCCCTCGGGGGGCACAATGAGCAGTTCTTC
CASSLALGGHNEQFF
>-|TRBV29-1|TRBD1|TRBJ1-2
TGCAGCGTTGAAGGACAGGGGGGGCTTAACTATGGCTACACCTTC
CSVEGQGGLNYGYTF
>-|TRBV5-4|TRBD1|TRBJ1-2
TGTGCCAGCAGCCCCGGGGGACAGGCTAACTATGGCTACACCTTC
CASSPGGQANYGYTF
>-|TRBV6-5|TRBD1|TRBJ1-2
TGTGCCAGCCGCCGGGGCAGGGGGGACTATGGCTACACCTTC
CASRRGRGDYGYTF
>-|TRBV6-5|-|TRBJ1-6
TGTGCCAGCACTTTCGAGTCACCCCTCCACTTT
CASTFESPLHF
>few|TRBV6-4|TRBD1|TRBJ1-6
TGTGCCAGCAGTAAAACAGGGGGCGATAATTCACCCCTCCACTTT
CASSKTGGDNSPLHF
>-|TRBV6-6|TRBD2|TRBJ2-3
TGTGCCAGCAGTGCGGGGGGGTTCACAGATACGCAGTATTTT
CASSAGGFTDTQYF
>once|TRBV4-1|TRBD1|TRBJ1-5
TGCGCCAGCAGCCACAGGACAGGACAGATCCAGCATTTT
CASSHRTGQIQHF
>once|TRBV30|-|TRBJ1-2
TGTGCCTGGAGTCGACTCCGTTGGAACTATGGCTACACCTTC
CAWSRLRWNYGYTF